This passage covers 5 T cell receptor beta chains from one sample sequenced in a study of blood T cell repertoires in COVID-19. Some clones are missing from TCRdb's copy, which holds only in-frame ones; the method was immunoSEQ multiplex PCR. The sample records roughly 150,000 clones, approximately 88% being singletons. Source material: peripheral blood. The source of these receptors is a human donor in a cohort sampled during active COVID-19.

This clone turned up a few times. This chain links TRBV10-3 with TRBJ2-7; 7 positions agree with TRBD1. This CDR3 is 13 amino acids long. With V trimmed by 0 bases and J by 6 bases, 2 bases remained unmatched. CDR1 is ENHRY, CDR2 SYGVKD, per germline. The CDR3 here is CAISESTGTEQYF. The CDR3 DNA reads TGTGCCATCAGTGAGTCGACAGGGACCGAGCAGTACTTC.

In this sample, this clone turned up a few times. The V gene is TRBV7-7, the J gene TRBJ1-1; D is ambiguous. Deletions cut 1 base from V and 1 base from J, with 4 bases between. This CDR3 is 13 amino acids long. CDR1 is SSHAT, CDR2 FNYEAQ, per germline (reference sequence). CDR3 bases: TGTGCCAGCAGCTTAGACAGGAACACTGAAGCTTTCTTT. Its protein is CASSLDRNTEAFF.

The chain uses TRBV6-4 and TRBJ2-2; 8 bases are shared with TRBD2. With V trimmed by 5 bases and J by 6 bases, 11 bases remained unmatched. Germline V gives CDR1 MRHNA, CDR2 SNTAGT. The CDR3 totals 16 residues. CDR3 nucleotides: TGTGCCAGCAGTCGGGACCCTGCGGGGGGTGCCGGGGAGCTGTTTTTT. It is translated as CASSRDPAGGAGELFF.

The chain couples TRBV6-6 to TRBJ1-5; D is undetermined. The germline gives CDR1 MNHNY, CDR2 SVGAGI (reference sequence). Trimming stripped 7 bases from V and 4 bases from J, with 8 bases between. This CDR3 contains 12 residues. For the CDR3, the DNA is TGTGCCAGCAAACATCCAAATCAGCCCCAGCATTTT. This codes for CASKHPNQPQHF.

The chain uses TRBV27 and TRBJ1-1, with D perhaps matching TRBD1 (6 bases). Looked up from germline, CDR1 is MNHEY and CDR2 is SMNVEV (reference sequence). V lost 1 base to trimming and J lost 13 bases, with 19 bases between them. The CDR3 contains 14 residues. The CDR3: CASSLWGPGDVGFF. CDR3 bases: TGTGCCAGCAGTTTATGGGGGCCAGGAGATGTTGGTTTCTTT.